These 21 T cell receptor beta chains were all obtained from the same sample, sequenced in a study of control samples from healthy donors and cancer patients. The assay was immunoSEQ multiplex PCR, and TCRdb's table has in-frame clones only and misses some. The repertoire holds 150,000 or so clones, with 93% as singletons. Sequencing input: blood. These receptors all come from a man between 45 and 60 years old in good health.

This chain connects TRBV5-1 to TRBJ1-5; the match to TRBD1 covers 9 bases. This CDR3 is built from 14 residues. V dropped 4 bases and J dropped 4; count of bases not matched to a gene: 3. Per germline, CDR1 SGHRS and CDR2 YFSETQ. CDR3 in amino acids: CASSRGTGNQPQHF. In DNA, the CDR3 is TGCGCCAGCAGCAGGGGGACAGGGAATCAGCCCCAGCATTTT.

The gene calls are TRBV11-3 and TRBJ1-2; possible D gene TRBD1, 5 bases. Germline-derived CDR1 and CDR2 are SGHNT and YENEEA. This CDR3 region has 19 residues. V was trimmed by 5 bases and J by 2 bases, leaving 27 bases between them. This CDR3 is CASSPAKIYTGELNYGYTF. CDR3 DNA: TGTGCCAGCAGCCCGGCGAAGATTTATACGGGGGAACTCAACTATGGCTACACCTTC.

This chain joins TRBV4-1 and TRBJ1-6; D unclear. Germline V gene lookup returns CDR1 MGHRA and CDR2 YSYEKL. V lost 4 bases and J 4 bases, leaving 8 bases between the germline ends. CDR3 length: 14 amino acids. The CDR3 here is CASSPAGYNSPLHF. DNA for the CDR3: TGCGCCAGCAGCCCGGCTGGGTATAATTCACCCCTCCACTTT.

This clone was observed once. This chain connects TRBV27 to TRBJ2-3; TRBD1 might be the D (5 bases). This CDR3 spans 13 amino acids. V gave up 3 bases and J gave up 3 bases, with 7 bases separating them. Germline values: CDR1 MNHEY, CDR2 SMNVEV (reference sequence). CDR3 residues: CASSFQGTDTQYF. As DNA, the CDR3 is TGTGCCAGCAGTTTCCAGGGAACAGATACGCAGTATTTT.

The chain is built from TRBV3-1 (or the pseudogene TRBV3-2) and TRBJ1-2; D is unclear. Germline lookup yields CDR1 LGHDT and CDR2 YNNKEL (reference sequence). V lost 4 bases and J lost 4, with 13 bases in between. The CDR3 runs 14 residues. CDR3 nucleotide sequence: TGTGCCAGCAGCCCCCGGACCTTAAGCTATGGCTACACCTTC. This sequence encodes CASSPRTLSYGYTF.

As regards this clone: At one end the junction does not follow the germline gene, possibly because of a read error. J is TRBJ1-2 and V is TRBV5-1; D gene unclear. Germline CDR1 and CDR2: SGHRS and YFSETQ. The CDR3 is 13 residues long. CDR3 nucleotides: TGCGCCAGCAGTTTGGATGGGGACTATGGCTACACCTTC. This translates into CASSLDGDYGYTF. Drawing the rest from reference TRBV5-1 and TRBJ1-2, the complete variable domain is KAGVTQTPRYLIKTRGQQVTLSCSPISGHRSVSWYQQTPGQGLQFLFEYFSETQRNKGNFPGRFSGRQFSNSRSEMNVSTLELGDSALYLCASSLDGDYGYTFGSGTRLTVV.

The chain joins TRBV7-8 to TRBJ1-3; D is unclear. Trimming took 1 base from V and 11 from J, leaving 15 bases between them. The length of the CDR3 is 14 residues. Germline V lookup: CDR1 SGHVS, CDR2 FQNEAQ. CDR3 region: CASSLGIHKGAIYF. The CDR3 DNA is TGTGCCAGCAGCTTAGGTATTCATAAGGGAGCCATATATTTT.

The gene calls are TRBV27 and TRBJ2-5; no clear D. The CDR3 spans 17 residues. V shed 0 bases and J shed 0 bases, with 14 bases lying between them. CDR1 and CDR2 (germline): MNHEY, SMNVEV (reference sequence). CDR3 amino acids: CASSLSSPVMYQETQYF. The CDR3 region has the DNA TGTGCCAGCAGTTTATCGAGCCCAGTGATGTACCAAGAGACCCAGTACTTC.

The CDR3 DNA is TGTGCCAGCAGTCCGGGACAGGGGCATTCACCCCTCCACTTT. Translating gives CASSPGQGHSPLHF. The genes are TRBV6-4 and TRBJ1-6; TRBD1 aligns across 10 bases. The junction had 3 bases not matched to a gene; V was cut back by 5 bases and J by 8 bases. Germline V lookup: CDR1 MRHNA, CDR2 SNTAGT. The CDR3 covers 14 residues.

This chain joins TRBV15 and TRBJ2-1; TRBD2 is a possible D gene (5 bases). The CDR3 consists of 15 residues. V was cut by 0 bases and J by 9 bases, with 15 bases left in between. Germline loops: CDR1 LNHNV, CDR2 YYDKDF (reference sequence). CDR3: CATSRDRSPLAEQFF. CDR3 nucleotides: TGTGCCACCAGCAGAGATCGGTCTCCGCTAGCTGAGCAGTTCTTC.

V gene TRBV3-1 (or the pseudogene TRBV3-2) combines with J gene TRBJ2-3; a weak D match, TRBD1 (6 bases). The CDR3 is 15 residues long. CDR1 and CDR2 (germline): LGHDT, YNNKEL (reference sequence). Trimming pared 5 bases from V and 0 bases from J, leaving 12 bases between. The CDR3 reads CASSKTGPSTDTQYF. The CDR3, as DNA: TGTGCCAGCAGCAAGACAGGACCGAGCACAGATACGCAGTATTTT.

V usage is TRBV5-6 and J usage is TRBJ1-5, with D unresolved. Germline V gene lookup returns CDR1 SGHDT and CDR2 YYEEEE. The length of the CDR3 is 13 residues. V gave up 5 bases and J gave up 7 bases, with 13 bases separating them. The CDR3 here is CASSPIGGQPQHF. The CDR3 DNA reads TGTGCCAGCAGTCCGATCGGCGGGCAGCCCCAGCATTTT.

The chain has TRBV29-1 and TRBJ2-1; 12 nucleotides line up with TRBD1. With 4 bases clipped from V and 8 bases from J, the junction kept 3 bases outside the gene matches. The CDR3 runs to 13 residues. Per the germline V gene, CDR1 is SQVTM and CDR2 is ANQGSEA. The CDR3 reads CSVGDRGPYEQFF. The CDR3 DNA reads TGCAGCGTTGGGGACAGGGGGCCCTATGAGCAGTTCTTC.

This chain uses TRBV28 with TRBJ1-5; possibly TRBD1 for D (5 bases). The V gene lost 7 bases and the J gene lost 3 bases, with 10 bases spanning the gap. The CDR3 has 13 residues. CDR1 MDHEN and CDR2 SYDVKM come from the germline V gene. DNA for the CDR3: TGTGCCAGCACGTGGACATACAATCAGCCCCAGCATTTT. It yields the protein CASTWTYNQPQHF.

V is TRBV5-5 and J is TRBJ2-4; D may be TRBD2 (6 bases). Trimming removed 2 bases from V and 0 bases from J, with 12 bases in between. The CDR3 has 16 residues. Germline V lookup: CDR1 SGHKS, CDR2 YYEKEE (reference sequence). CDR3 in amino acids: CASSLPSGGAKNIQYF. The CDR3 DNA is TGTGCCAGCAGCTTACCTTCCGGGGGAGCCAAAAACATTCAGTACTTC. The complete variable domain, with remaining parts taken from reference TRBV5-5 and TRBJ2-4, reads DAGVTQSPTHLIKTRGQQVTLRCSPISGHKSVSWYQQVLGQGPQFIFQYYEKEERGRGNFPDRFSARQFPNYSSELNVNALLLGDSALYLCASSLPSGGAKNIQYFGAGTRLSVL.

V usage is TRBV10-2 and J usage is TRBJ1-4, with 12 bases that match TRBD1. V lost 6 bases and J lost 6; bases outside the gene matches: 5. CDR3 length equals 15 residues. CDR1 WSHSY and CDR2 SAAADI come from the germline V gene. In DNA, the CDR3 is TGCGCCAGCAGGGGACAGGGGGCGAGGGATGAAAAACTGTTTTTT. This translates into CASRGQGARDEKLFF.

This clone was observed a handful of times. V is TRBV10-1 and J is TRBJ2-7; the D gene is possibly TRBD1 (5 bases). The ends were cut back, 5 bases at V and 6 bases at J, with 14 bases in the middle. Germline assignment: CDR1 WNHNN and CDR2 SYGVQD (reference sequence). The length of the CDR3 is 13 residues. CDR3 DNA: TGCGCCAGCAGTAAATTAAAGGGGTCCGAGCAGTACTTC. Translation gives CASSKLKGSEQYF.

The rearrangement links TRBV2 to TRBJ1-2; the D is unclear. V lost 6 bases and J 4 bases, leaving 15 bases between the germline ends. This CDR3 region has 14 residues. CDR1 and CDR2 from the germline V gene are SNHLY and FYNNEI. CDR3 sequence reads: CASSPQTASYGYTF. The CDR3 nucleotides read TGTGCCAGCAGCCCCCAAACAGCCTCCTATGGCTACACCTTC. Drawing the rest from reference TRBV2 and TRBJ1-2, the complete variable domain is EPEVTQTPSHQVTQMGQEVILRCVPISNHLYFYWYRQILGQKVEFLVSFYNNEISEKSEIFDDQFSVERPDGSNFTLKIRSTKLEDSAMYFCASSPQTASYGYTFGSGTRLTVV.

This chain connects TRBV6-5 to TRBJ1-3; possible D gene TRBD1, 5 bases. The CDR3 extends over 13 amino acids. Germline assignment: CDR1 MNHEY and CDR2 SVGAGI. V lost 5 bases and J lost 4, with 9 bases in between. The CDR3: CASSPNRGNTIYF. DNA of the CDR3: TGTGCCAGCAGTCCGAACAGGGGAAACACCATATATTTT.

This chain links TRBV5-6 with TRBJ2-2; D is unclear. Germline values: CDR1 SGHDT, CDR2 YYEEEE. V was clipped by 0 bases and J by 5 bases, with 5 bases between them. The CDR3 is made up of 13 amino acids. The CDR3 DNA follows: TGTGCCAGCAGCTTGGTTGAAACCGGGGAGCTGTTTTTT. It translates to CASSLVETGELFF.

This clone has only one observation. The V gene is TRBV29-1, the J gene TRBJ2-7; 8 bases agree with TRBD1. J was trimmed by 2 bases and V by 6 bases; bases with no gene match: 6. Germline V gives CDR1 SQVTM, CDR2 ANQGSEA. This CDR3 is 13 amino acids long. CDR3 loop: CSVRTGIPYEQYF. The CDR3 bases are TGCAGCGTAAGGACAGGGATTCCCTACGAGCAGTACTTC.